The 24 T cell receptor beta chains reported below all come from one sample, sequenced in a study of control samples from healthy donors and cancer patients. Generated by immunoSEQ multiplex PCR, the TCRdb table keeps only in-frame clones and is missing some. This sample has around 180,000 clones, with more than 85% found just once. Sequencing was carried out using blood. These receptors originate from a woman in her thirties or forties in good health.

The chain uses TRBV7-8 and TRBJ1-1; possibly TRBD1 for D (5 bases). V lost 4 bases to trimming and J lost 5 bases, with 11 bases between them. There are 13 residues in the CDR3. Germline V CDR1 and CDR2: SGHVS, FQNEAQ. CDR3 coding DNA: TGTGCCAGCAGCTCTATTCCAGGGACTGAAGCTTTCTTT. Protein sequence: CASSSIPGTEAFF.

The chain joins TRBV6-5 to TRBJ2-5; possible D gene TRBD1, 5 bases. Germline assignment: CDR1 MNHEY and CDR2 SVGAGI. CDR3 length equals 16 residues. Trimming took off 4 bases at V and 2 bases at J, with 17 bases between the two ends. In nucleotides, the CDR3 is TGTGCCAGCAGTTTACCCCGCGGACGGACACAAGAGACCCAGTACTTC. Protein: CASSLPRGRTQETQYF.

The chain is built from TRBV18 and TRBJ2-1, with 9 bases lining up with TRBD2. CDR3 length equals 16 residues. Germline V gives CDR1 KGHSH, CDR2 LQKENI. V shed 3 bases and J 8 bases; nucleotides not matched to a gene: 11. The CDR3 DNA is TGTGCCAGCTCACCGACGGTTGCTAGCGGGGTCCATGAGCAGTTCTTC. The encoded protein is CASSPTVASGVHEQFF.

This clone was recorded many times. This rearrangement joins TRBV2 to TRBJ1-6, with D hard to call. The ends were cut back, 4 bases at V and 8 bases at J, with 6 bases in the middle. Germline assignment: CDR1 SNHLY and CDR2 FYNNEI. The CDR3 is 12 residues long. The CDR3 reads CASSVGDSPLHF. CDR3 coding DNA: TGTGCCAGCAGTGTTGGGGATTCACCCCTCCACTTT.

The rearrangement joins TRBV5-1 to TRBJ1-1; D is ambiguous. Germline values: CDR1 SGHRS, CDR2 YFSETQ. The CDR3 contains 15 residues. V shed 0 bases and J shed 4 bases, with 13 bases lying between them. The CDR3 DNA sequence: TGCGCCAGCAGCTTGGCTCCGCGGGAGAGCACTGAAGCTTTCTTT. Protein sequence: CASSLAPRESTEAFF.

The chain joins TRBV6-4 to TRBJ1-1; D is uncertain. The ends were cut back, 5 bases at V and 7 bases at J, with 14 bases in the middle. The germline V gene has CDR1 MRHNA and CDR2 SNTAGT. The CDR3 is 13 residues long. For the CDR3, the DNA is TGTGCCAGCAGTCTTCGGACCGGCAGTGAAGCTTTCTTT. Translated: CASSLRTGSEAFF.

The gene calls are TRBV7-9 and TRBJ1-1, with D unclear. Trimming took 0 bases from V and 3 from J, leaving 8 bases between them. The length of the CDR3 is 14 residues. Germline V CDR1 and CDR2: SEHNR, FQNEAQ (reference sequence). The CDR3 is CASSLAWVDTEAFF. The DNA for the CDR3 is TGTGCCAGCAGCTTAGCTTGGGTAGACACTGAAGCTTTCTTT.

For this clone: It may be a read error: a sequence one base away is much more abundant. The chain combines TRBV19 with TRBJ1-1, with D maybe TRBD1 (5 bases). Germline CDR1 is LNHDA and CDR2 is SQIVND (reference sequence). The CDR3 contains 13 residues. V was shortened by 4 bases and J by 0 bases, with 6 bases between the two germline ends. The CDR3 sequence is CASSKTVNTEAFF. DNA of the CDR3: TGTGCCAGTAGTAAGACAGTGAACACTGAAGCTTTCTTT.

The rearrangement joins TRBV5-5 to TRBJ1-1, with D possibly being TRBD1 (6 bases). CDR1 is SGHKS and CDR2 is YYEKEE in the germline V gene (reference sequence). This CDR3 is 16 amino acids long. The V gene lost 1 base and the J gene lost 0 bases, with 13 bases spanning the gap. The CDR3 loop reads CASSLYRGGMNTEAFF. Written as DNA, the CDR3 is TGTGCCAGCAGCTTGTATCGAGGGGGGATGAACACTGAAGCTTTCTTT.

The chain is built from TRBV19 and TRBJ1-4, with TRBD1 as a possible D gene (5 bases). This CDR3 spans 15 amino acids. CDR1 and CDR2 from the germline V gene are LNHDA and SQIVND (reference sequence). V gave up 3 bases and J gave up 4 bases, with 12 bases separating them. CDR3 nucleotide sequence: TGTGCCAGTAGTATCAGGGCCGGGCTTAATGAAAAACTGTTTTTT. This translates into CASSIRAGLNEKLFF.

The V and J genes are TRBV6-1 and TRBJ1-2, with D perhaps matching TRBD1 (5 bases). The CDR3 contains 13 residues. V was shortened by 4 bases and J by 2 bases, with 8 bases between the two germline ends. Per germline, CDR1 MNHNS and CDR2 SASEGT. The CDR3 loop reads CASSGAGNYGYTF. The CDR3 DNA reads TGTGCCAGCAGTGGAGCAGGGAACTATGGCTACACCTTC.

The chain is built from TRBV3-1 (or the pseudogene TRBV3-2) and TRBJ1-2, with TRBD1 as a possible D gene (6 bases). This CDR3 is built from 12 residues. V lost 3 bases to trimming and J lost 6 bases, with 8 bases between them. Germline V gives CDR1 LGHDT, CDR2 YNNKEL (reference sequence). The CDR3 loop is CASSQGQHGYTF. The CDR3 DNA follows: TGTGCCAGCAGCCAGGGACAACATGGCTACACCTTC.

The rearrangement links TRBV11-2 to TRBJ1-3; D remains unclear. The CDR3 has 16 residues. Germline V CDR1 and CDR2: SGHAT, FQNNGV. V lost 5 bases and J lost 0, with 14 bases in between. As DNA, the CDR3 is TGTGCCAGCAGCGCCCAAGGGATTTTCTCTGGAAACACCATATATTTT. This codes for CASSAQGIFSGNTIYF.

The chain combines TRBV4-1 with TRBJ1-3; D gene ambiguous. The CDR3 consists of 15 residues. Germline CDR1 MGHRA, CDR2 YSYEKL. The V end lost 0 bases, the J end lost 0 bases, and 6 bases lay between the germline ends. The CDR3 DNA follows: TGCGCCAGCAGCCAAGATCTTCCCTCTGGAAACACCATATATTTT. The encoded protein is CASSQDLPSGNTIYF.

The chain links TRBV7-2 to TRBJ2-2; no definite D call. The germline gives CDR1 SGHTA, CDR2 FQGNSA. The CDR3 runs 15 residues. V was pared by 3 bases and J by 7 bases, with 15 bases between. The CDR3 reads CASSFLARTHGELFF. CDR3 sequence (DNA): TGTGCCAGCAGCTTCCTTGCCCGAACCCACGGGGAGCTGTTTTTT.

The chain is built from TRBV2 and TRBJ2-2; no clear D. The CDR3 length is 13 residues. Trimming removed 6 bases from V and 0 bases from J, with 5 bases in between. CDR1 and CDR2 from the germline V gene are SNHLY and FYNNEI. The CDR3 spells CASRPTNTGELFF. Written as DNA, the CDR3 is TGTGCCAGCAGACCGACGAACACCGGGGAGCTGTTTTTT.

This sequence joins TRBV18 and TRBJ1-2; 7 nucleotides line up with TRBD1. The germline CDR1 and CDR2 sequences are KGHSH and LQKENI. The CDR3 is 13 residues long. Losses at the gene ends were 3 bases for V and 14 bases for J; bases not matched to a gene: 12. The CDR3 protein is CASSPGQDRALTF. The CDR3 region has the DNA TGTGCCAGCTCACCCGGACAGGATCGGGCACTTACCTTC.

This chain uses TRBV3-1 (or the pseudogene TRBV3-2) with TRBJ1-2; weak D call: TRBD1 (5 bases). The germline CDR1 and CDR2 sequences are LGHDT and YNNKEL (reference sequence). The CDR3 length is 14 residues. The V end was cut by 1 base, the J end by 7 bases, with 13 bases between. CDR3 amino acids: CASSQVRRGGGYTF. CDR3 sequence (DNA): TGTGCCAGCAGCCAAGTCCGACGGGGCGGTGGCTACACCTTC.

V usage is TRBV6-5 and J usage is TRBJ1-2, with a weak D call TRBD1 (6 bases). V lost 11 bases and J lost 4, with 20 bases in between. Germline V lookup: CDR1 MNHEY, CDR2 SVGAGI. The CDR3 loop spans 14 amino acids. This CDR3 reads CAPSCDRTLYGYTF. The CDR3 DNA is TGTGCCCCCTCCTGTGACAGGACCCTCTATGGCTACACCTTC.

The rearrangement uses TRBV12-2 and TRBJ1-1; TRBD1, the table's D call, was not compared with the DNA. TRBV12-2 is termed a pseudogene. The CDR3 spans 12 residues. CDR3: CASRLVRSAAFF. Here the CDR3 DNA reads TGTGCAAGTCGCTTAGTCAGGTCCGCAGCTTTCTTT.

The chain couples TRBV6-4 to TRBJ2-1; D not certain. V lost 6 bases, J lost 4 bases, and 4 bases lay in between. This CDR3 is built from 11 residues. The germline CDR1 and CDR2 sequences are MRHNA and SNTAGT. CDR3 nucleotides: TGTGCCAGCAGGGGTTACAATGAGCAGTTCTTC. Amino acids: CASRGYNEQFF.

V is TRBV6-1 and J is TRBJ1-2; 7 nucleotides align to TRBD1. The CDR3 extends over 13 amino acids. The V segment lost 0 bases and the J segment 8 bases; nucleotides outside the gene matches: 3. Germline loops: CDR1 MNHNS, CDR2 SASEGT. The CDR3 DNA is TGTGCCAGCAGTGAAGCGGGAGGGGGCGGCTACACCTTC. Its protein product is CASSEAGGGGYTF.

The chain carries TRBV6-6 and TRBJ2-1; D uncertain. In germline, CDR1 is MNHNY, CDR2 SVGAGI (reference sequence). The V end was cut by 6 bases, the J end by 8 bases, with 8 bases between. The CDR3 is 11 amino acids. The DNA of the CDR3 is TGTGCCAGCAGCCCGTTCGATGAGCAGTTCTTC. It encodes CASSPFDEQFF.

This chain joins TRBV28 and TRBJ1-5, with a weak D call TRBD1 (6 bases). CDR3 length equals 13 residues. V was cut by 7 bases and J by 7 bases, with 14 bases left in between. Germline V gene sequence: CDR1 MDHEN, CDR2 SYDVKM. The CDR3 coding sequence is TGTGCCAGCAAGTCGACAGGTGGACAGCCCCAGCATTTT. It codes for CASKSTGGQPQHF.